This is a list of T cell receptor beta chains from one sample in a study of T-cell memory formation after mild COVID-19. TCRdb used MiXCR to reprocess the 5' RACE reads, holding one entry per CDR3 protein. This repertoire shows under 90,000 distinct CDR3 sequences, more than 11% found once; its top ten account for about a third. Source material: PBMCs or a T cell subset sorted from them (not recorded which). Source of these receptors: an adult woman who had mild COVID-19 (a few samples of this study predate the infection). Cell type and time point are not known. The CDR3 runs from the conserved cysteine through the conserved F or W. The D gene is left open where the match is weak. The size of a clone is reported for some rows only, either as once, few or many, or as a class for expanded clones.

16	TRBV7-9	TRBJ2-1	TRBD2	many	CASSSETSGPYNEQFF	TGTGCCAGCAGCTCCGAGACTAGCGGGCCCTACAATGAGCAGTTCTTC
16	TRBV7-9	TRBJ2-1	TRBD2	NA	CASSLGRTSGTNEQFF	TGTGCCAGCAGCTTAGGCCGGACTAGTGGGACCAATGAGCAGTTCTTC
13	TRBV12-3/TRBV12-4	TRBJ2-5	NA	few	CASSPRSQETQYF	TGTGCCAGCAGTCCTCGCTCCCAAGAGACCCAGTACTTC
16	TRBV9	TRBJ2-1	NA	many	CASSVAWESSYNEQFF	TGTGCCAGCAGCGTAGCATGGGAGAGCTCCTACAATGAGCAGTTCTTC
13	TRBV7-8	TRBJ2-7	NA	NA	CASSLSRSYEQYF	TGTGCCAGCAGCTTAAGTAGGTCCTACGAGCAGTACTTC
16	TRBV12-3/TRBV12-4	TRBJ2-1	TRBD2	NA	CASSGPLAGAFNEQFF	TGTGCCAGCAGTGGCCCACTAGCGGGAGCTTTTAATGAGCAGTTCTTC
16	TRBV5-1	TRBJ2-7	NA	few	CASSLAEGVESYEQYF	TGCGCCAGCAGCTTGGCCGAAGGGGTAGAGTCCTACGAGCAGTACTTC
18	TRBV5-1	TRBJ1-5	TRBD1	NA	CASSSCRTGDWKNQPQHF	TGCGCCAGCAGCTCCTGTAGGACAGGGGATTGGAAGAATCAGCCCCAGCATTTT
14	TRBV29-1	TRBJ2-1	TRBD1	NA	CSVEDRGPYNEQFF	TGCAGCGTTGAAGATAGGGGGCCCTACAATGAGCAGTTCTTC
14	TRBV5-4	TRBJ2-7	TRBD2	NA	CASSSGLETYEQYF	TGTGCCAGCAGCTCCGGACTAGAAACCTACGAGCAGTACTTC
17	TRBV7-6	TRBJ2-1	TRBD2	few	CASSPGLAGAGFDEQFF	TGTGCCAGCAGCCCGGGACTAGCGGGAGCTGGGTTCGATGAGCAGTTCTTC
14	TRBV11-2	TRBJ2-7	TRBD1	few	CASSSDRDHYEQYF	TGTGCCAGCAGCTCAGACAGGGATCACTACGAGCAGTACTTC
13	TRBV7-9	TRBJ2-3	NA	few	CASSTTGTDTQYF	TGTGCCAGCAGCACTACAGGGACAGATACGCAGTATTTT
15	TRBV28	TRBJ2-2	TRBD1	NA	CASSRGTGPPGELFF	TGTGCCAGCAGTAGGGGGACAGGGCCCCCCGGGGAGCTGTTTTTT
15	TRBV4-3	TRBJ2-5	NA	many	CASSQETGSGETQYF	TGCGCCAGCAGCCAAGAAACCGGGAGTGGGGAGACCCAGTACTTC
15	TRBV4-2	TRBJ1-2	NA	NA	CASSDGQILIYGYTF	TGTGCCAGCAGCGACGGACAGATACTAATTTATGGCTACACCTTC
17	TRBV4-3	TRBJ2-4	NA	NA	CSSSQDETDNAKNIQYF	TGCTCCAGCAGCCAAGATGAAACAGACAATGCCAAAAACATTCAGTACTTC
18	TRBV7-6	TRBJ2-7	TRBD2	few	CASSLEAGTSGSLYEQYF	TGTGCCAGCAGCTTAGAGGCGGGGACTAGCGGGTCTCTTTACGAGCAGTACTTC
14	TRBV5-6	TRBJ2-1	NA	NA	CASSLAWEYNEQFF	TGTGCCAGCAGCTTGGCCTGGGAATACAATGAGCAGTTCTTC
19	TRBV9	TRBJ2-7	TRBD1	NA	CASSPELDRGLVNPYEQYF	TGTGCCAGCAGCCCCGAACTAGACAGGGGGCTAGTGAACCCCTACGAGCAGTACTTC
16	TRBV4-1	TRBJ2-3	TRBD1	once	CASSHTGQGIPDTQYF	TGCGCCAGCAGCCACACGGGACAGGGGATTCCAGATACGCAGTATTTT
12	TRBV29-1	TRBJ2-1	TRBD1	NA	CSSQGAGNEQFF	TGCAGCTCCCAGGGGGCGGGCAATGAGCAGTTCTTC
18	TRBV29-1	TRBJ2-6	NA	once	CSVEDRGWGESGANVLTF	TGCAGCGTTGAAGATCGAGGGTGGGGAGAGTCTGGGGCCAACGTCCTGACTTTC
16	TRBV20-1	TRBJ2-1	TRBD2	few	CSARDRSGGAYNEQFF	TGCAGTGCTAGAGACCGAAGCGGGGGGGCCTACAATGAGCAGTTCTTC
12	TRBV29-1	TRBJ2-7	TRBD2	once	CSVVGGDTGQYF	TGCAGCGTTGTCGGGGGGGATACCGGGCAGTACTTC
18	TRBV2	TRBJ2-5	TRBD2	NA	CASSFVRTSGGYQETQYF	TGTGCCAGCAGTTTCGTACGGACTAGCGGTGGGTACCAAGAGACCCAGTACTTC
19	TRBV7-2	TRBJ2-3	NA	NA	CASSLVRDLSGAPTDTQYF	TGTGCCAGCAGCTTAGTACGGGACCTTTCGGGGGCGCCCACAGATACGCAGTATTTT
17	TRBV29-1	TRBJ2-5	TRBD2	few	CSVDNGGSDMYQETQYF	TGCAGCGTTGATAACGGGGGGTCCGATATGTACCAAGAGACCCAGTACTTC
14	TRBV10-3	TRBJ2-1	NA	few	CAISEEGLTNEQFF	TGTGCCATCAGTGAGGAGGGACTTACCAATGAGCAGTTCTTC
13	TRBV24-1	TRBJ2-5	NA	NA	CATRDPYQETQYF	TGTGCCACCAGGGACCCGTACCAAGAGACCCAGTACTTC
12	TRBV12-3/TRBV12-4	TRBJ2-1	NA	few	CASSLGRDEQFF	TGTGCCAGCAGTTTAGGCCGGGATGAGCAGTTCTTC
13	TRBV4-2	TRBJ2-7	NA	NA	CASSQDAQYEQYF	TGTGCCAGCAGCCAAGATGCACAGTACGAGCAGTACTTC
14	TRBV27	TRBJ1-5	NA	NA	CASSLGGRNQPQHF	TGTGCCAGCAGTTTGGGTGGGCGTAATCAGCCCCAGCATTTT
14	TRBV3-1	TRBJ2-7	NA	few	CASSQEWQTYEQYF	TGTGCCAGCAGCCAAGAATGGCAGACCTACGAGCAGTACTTC
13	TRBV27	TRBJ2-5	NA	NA	CASSSRDRQTQYF	TGTGCCAGCAGTTCCCGGGATAGGCAGACCCAGTACTTC
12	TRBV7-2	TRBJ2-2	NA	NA	CASSPMPGELFF	TGTGCCAGCAGCCCCATGCCCGGGGAGCTGTTTTTT
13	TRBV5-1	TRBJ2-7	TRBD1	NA	CASSWTTGYEQYF	TGCGCCAGCAGCTGGACGACAGGGTACGAGCAGTACTTC
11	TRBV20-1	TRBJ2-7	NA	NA	CSSRGGYEQYF	TGCAGTTCGAGGGGGGGCTACGAGCAGTACTTC
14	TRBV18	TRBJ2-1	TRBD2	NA	CASSGGASYNEQFF	TGTGCCAGCTCCGGGGGGGCCTCCTACAATGAGCAGTTCTTC
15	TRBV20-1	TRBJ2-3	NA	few	CSAILEGDGTDTQYF	TGCAGTGCTATCCTAGAGGGAGATGGCACAGATACGCAGTATTTT
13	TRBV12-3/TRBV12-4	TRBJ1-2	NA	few	CASSQQLFYGYTF	TGTGCCAGCAGCCAACAGCTCTTCTATGGCTACACCTTC
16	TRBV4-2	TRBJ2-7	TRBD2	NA	CASSQDLAGCTYEQYF	TGTGCCAGCAGCCAAGACCTAGCGGGATGCACCTACGAGCAGTACTTC
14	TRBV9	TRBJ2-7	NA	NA	CASSVAASPYEQYF	TGTGCCAGCAGCGTAGCTGCTAGCCCCTACGAGCAGTACTTC
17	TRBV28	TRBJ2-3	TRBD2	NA	CASSLGTSGGYTDTQYF	TGTGCCAGCAGTTTAGGGACTAGCGGGGGGTACACAGATACGCAGTATTTT
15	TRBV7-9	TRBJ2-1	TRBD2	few	CASSLARGSINEQFF	TGTGCCAGCAGCTTAGCGCGGGGGTCGATTAATGAGCAGTTCTTC
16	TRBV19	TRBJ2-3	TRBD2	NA	CASSPTSGGAVDTQYF	TGTGCCAGTAGCCCTACTAGCGGGGGGGCCGTAGATACGCAGTATTTT
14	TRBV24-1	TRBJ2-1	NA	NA	CATSRVDSYNEQFF	TGTGCCACCAGTAGGGTTGACTCCTACAATGAGCAGTTCTTC